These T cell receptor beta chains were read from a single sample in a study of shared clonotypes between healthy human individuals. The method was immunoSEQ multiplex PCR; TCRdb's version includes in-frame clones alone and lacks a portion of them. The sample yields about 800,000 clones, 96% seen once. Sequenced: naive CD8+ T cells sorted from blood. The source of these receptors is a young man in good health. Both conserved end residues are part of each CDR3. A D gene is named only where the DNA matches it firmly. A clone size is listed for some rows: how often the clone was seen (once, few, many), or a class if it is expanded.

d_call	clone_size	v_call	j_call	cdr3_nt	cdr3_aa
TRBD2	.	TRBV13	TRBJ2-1	TGTGCCAGCAGCTCCCGGGACCTGGGGACTAGCAGTCCCAATGAGCAGTTCTTC	CASSSRDLGTSSPNEQFF
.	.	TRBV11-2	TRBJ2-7	TGTGCCAGCAGCTTTGCACGGACGGGCAATTACGAGCAGTACTTC	CASSFARTGNYEQYF
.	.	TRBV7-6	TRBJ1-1	TGTGCCAGCAGCGCGGGATCCGGGACATTTAGAGTGAACACTGAAGCTTTCTTT	CASSAGSGTFRVNTEAFF
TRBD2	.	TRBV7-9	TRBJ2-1	TGTGCCAGCAGCTTTAGCGGGAGCTCCTACAATGAGCAGTTCTTC	CASSFSGSSYNEQFF
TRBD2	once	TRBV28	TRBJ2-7	TGTGCCAGCAGCTCCCCTCTAGCGGGACATTTTTACGAGCAGTACTTC	CASSSPLAGHFYEQYF
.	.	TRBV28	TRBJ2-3	TGTGCCAGCAGTTTTATAGCGAAGTGGGGAGGAAACACAGATACGCAGTATTTT	CASSFIAKWGGNTDTQYF
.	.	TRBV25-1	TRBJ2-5	TGTGCCAATCATCCCAGCTTCTCCCAAGAGACCCAGTACTTC	CANHPSFSQETQYF
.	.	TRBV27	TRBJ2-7	TGTGCCAGTGTGGGGTGGGCACCCACCTACGAGCAGTACTTC	CASVGWAPTYEQYF
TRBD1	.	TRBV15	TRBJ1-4	TGTGCCACCAGCGCCGGAGGGGGCTCCGAAAAACTGTTTTTT	CATSAGGGSEKLFF
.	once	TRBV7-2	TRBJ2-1	TGTGCCAGCAGCTTAGTGGGCGCGGGTTCCTACAATGAGCAGTTCTTC	CASSLVGAGSYNEQFF
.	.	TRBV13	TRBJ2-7	TGTGCCAGCAGCTTAGGGGGAAGAATCTACGAGCAGTACTTC	CASSLGGRIYEQYF
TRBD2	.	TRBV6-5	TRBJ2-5	TGTGCCAGCAGTTTACTAGCGGGACAAGAGACCCAGTACTTC	CASSLLAGQETQYF
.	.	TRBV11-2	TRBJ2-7	TGTGCCAGCAGGCACGGGGACTTACTATCCGAGCAGTACTTC	CASRHGDLLSEQYF
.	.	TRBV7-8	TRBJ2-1	TGTGCCAGCAGCTTATACGCGGGAAATCCCTACAATGAGCAGTTCTTC	CASSLYAGNPYNEQFF
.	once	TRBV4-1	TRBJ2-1	TGCGCCAGCAGCTCCATCAATGAGAATGAGCAGTTCTTC	CASSSINENEQFF
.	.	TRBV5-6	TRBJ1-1	TGTGCCAGCAGCCCCGGGGGCCTGAACACTGAAGCTTTCTTT	CASSPGGLNTEAFF
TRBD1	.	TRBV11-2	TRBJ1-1	TGTGCCAGCAGCCCGACAGGGGGAACTGAAGCTTTCTTT	CASSPTGGTEAFF
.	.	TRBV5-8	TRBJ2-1	TGTGCCAGCAGCTTGGAGTGGACTTCTTCCTACAATGAGCAGTTCTTC	CASSLEWTSSYNEQFF
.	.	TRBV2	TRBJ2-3	TGTGCCAGCAGTGAAGCCCGCGCCGAGACTAGTCGAACAGATACGCAGTATTTT	CASSEARAETSRTDTQYF
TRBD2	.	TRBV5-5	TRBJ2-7	TGTGCCAGCAGCTTGCCCGAAGGGACTAGCGGGATTCCCGAGCAGTACTTC	CASSLPEGTSGIPEQYF
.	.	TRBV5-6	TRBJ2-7	TGTGCCAGCAGACTAGAGGGATCCTACGAGCAGTACTTC	CASRLEGSYEQYF
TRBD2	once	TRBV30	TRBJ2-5	TGTGCCTGGAGTGTTGTAAGCGGGAGAGAGACCCAGTACTTC	CAWSVVSGRETQYF
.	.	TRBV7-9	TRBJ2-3	TGTGCCAGCAGCCAGGGACCGATTGGAGATACGCAGTATTTT	CASSQGPIGDTQYF
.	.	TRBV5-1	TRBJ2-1	TGCGCCAGCAGCTTTTTTATGACAGACTCCTACAATGAGCAGTTCTTC	CASSFFMTDSYNEQFF
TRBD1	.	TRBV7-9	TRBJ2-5	TGTGCCAGCAGCTTAGTGGACAGGGTACAGACCCAGTACTTC	CASSLVDRVQTQYF
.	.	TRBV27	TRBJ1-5	TGTGCCAGCAAAAGGGGGACGGGGTACCTCTATCAGCCCCAGCATTTT	CASKRGTGYLYQPQHF
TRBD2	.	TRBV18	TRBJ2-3	TGTGCCAGCTCACCAGCTAGCGGGAGCACAGATACGCAGTATTTT	CASSPASGSTDTQYF
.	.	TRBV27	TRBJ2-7	TGTGCCAGCGGGTACAGGGAAGGGTACGAGCAGTACTTC	CASGYREGYEQYF
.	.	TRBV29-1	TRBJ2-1	TGCAGCGTTGATGTCACATACAATGAGCAGTTCTTC	CSVDVTYNEQFF
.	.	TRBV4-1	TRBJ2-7	TGCGCCAGCAGCCAAGAAGAGGGTGGGCCGGCGGAGCAGTACTTC	CASSQEEGGPAEQYF
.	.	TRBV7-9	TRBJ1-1	TGTGCCAGCAGCTTAGGGGGCAAGAACACTGAAGCTTTCTTT	CASSLGGKNTEAFF
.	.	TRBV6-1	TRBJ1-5	TGTGCCAGCAGCCCTAGAGGGCTGTTCAATCAGCCCCAGCATTTT	CASSPRGLFNQPQHF
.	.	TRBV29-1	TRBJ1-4	TGCAGCGTTGAAGTAGTAAGGGGAAAACTGTTTTTT	CSVEVVRGKLFF
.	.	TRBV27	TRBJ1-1	TGTGCCAGCAGTTTAGCCCCGACAGGTCTTCCTGAAGCTTTCTTT	CASSLAPTGLPEAFF
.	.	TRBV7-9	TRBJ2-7	TGTGCCAGCAGCCACAGGGACGGCCCTTACGAGCAGTACTTC	CASSHRDGPYEQYF
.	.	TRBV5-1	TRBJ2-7	TGCGCCAGCAGCGTGACAGGAGACTACGAGCAGTACTTC	CASSVTGDYEQYF
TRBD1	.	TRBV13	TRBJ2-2	TGTGCCAGCAGCCCCTCGACAGGGAGCTATCCCGGGGAGCTGTTTTTT	CASSPSTGSYPGELFF
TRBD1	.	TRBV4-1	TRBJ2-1	TGCGCCAGCAGCGGACAGGGGAATGAGCAGTTCTTC	CASSGQGNEQFF
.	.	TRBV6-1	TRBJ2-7	TGTGCCAGCAGTGACTTAGGCGCCGCCTACGAGCAGTACTTC	CASSDLGAAYEQYF
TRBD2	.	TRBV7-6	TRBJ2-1	TGTGCCAGCAGCTTATTAAGCGGGAGTGATCGGTTCTTC	CASSLLSGSDRFF
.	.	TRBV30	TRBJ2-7	TGTGCCTGGAGCGGGGCAGGGTCCCTACCCAGCTCCTACGAGCAGTACTTC	CAWSGAGSLPSSYEQYF
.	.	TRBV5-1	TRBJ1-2	TGCGCCAGCAGCTCGCGGCCCGGTAGGCAGGGGATTGTCGGGGGCTACACCTTC	CASSSRPGRQGIVGGYTF
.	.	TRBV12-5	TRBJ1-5	TGTGCTAGTGCCCAGGGTAGGCAGCCCCAGCATTTT	CASAQGRQPQHF
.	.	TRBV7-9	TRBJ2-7	TGTGCCAGCAATCCGGGGGAGTCCTACGAGCAGTACTTC	CASNPGESYEQYF
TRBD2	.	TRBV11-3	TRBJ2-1	TGTGCCAGCAGCTTAGATCGGATGGGCGAGCGGGGTTACAATGAGCAGTTCTTC	CASSLDRMGERGYNEQFF
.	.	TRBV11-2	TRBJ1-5	TGTGCCAGCAGCTTAGGCGGGGACAATCAGCCCCAGCATTTT	CASSLGGDNQPQHF
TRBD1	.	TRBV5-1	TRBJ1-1	TGCGCCAGCAGCTTGGGGGTCAACAGGGGGCTGACCACTGAAGCTTTCTTT	CASSLGVNRGLTTEAFF
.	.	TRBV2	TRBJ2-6	TGTGCCAGCAGTGATAACAGTCTCCCTGGGGCCAACGTCCTGACTTTC	CASSDNSLPGANVLTF
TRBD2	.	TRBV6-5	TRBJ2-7	TGTGCCAGCAGTTTCAGACTAGCGGGAGGTCTCGAGCAGTACTTC	CASSFRLAGGLEQYF
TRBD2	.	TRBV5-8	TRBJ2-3	TGTGCCAGCAGCTTGCCCGGGGTAGCGGGAGGTTTTGATACGCAGTATTTT	CASSLPGVAGGFDTQYF
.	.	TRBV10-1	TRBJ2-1	TGCGCCAGCAGTGAGGGGGGACGTAAATCTGAGCAGTTCTTC	CASSEGGRKSEQFF
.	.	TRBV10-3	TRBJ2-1	TGTGCCATCAGTGATACTAGTGTTTCCTACAATGAGCAGTTCTTC	CAISDTSVSYNEQFF
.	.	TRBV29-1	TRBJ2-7	TGCAGCGTTGTCTTTTCCTACGAGCAGTACTTC	CSVVFSYEQYF